This entry concerns a single T cell receptor (beta chain). Its antigen is as yet unknown. This may stem from a read error, because a much larger clone lies one nucleotide away. Purified naive CD4+ T cells were depleted of CD25+ Tregs. With V trimmed by 6 bases and J by 7 bases, 10 bases remained unmatched. The CDR3 has 15 amino acids. Germline CDR1 is SGHTA and CDR2 is FQGNSA. TCRdb reanalysed the 5' RACE reads using MiXCR and keeps one entry per CDR3 protein. The repertoire includes around 50,000 distinct CDR3 sequences, roughly 17% of them detected once, and 2% to 2.5% sits in the top ten. General study points: The TCR gene usage of tumor memory CD4+ T cells clustered together with blood and lymph node memory CD4+ cells and with lymph node naive CD4+ cells.

The chain is built from TRBV7-2 and TRBJ2-1; 9 bases align to TRBD1. The sequence came from a female donor with breast cancer. Specimen: naive CD4+ T cells sorted from blood. Documented subset: naive CD4+ T cells, CD4+CD45RA+CD25-. The CDR3 bases are TGTGCCAGCAGTAAGGACAGGGGAGGGAGGAATGAGCAGTTCTTC. As protein: CASSKDRGGRNEQFF.